Below, 18 T cell receptor beta chains from the same sample are listed, as sequenced in a study of T cells in Graves' hyperthyroidism and ophthalmopathy. TCR beta CDR3 regions were amplified from RNA. A set of HTBI primers served as the primers for a first-round RT-PCR of the TCR CDR3. MiXCR, applied by TCRdb to the multiplex PCR reads, yields one record per CDR3 protein. The sample has some 600,000 distinct CDR3 sequences, 14% seen once. The specimen was blood. These receptor sequences come from a woman aged 25 to 39 with Graves' hyperthyroidism that later progressed to Graves' ophthalmopathy.

A few counts support this clonotype. This sequence joins TRBV20-1 and TRBJ2-2; 8 nucleotides align to TRBD2. The CDR3 has 14 amino acids. The germline gives CDR1 DFQATT, CDR2 SNEGSKA (reference sequence). Unmatched junction bases numbered 2, after V lost 1 base and J lost 4 bases. The CDR3 DNA reads TGCAGTGCTAGAGCGGGAGGGGGCACCGGGGAGCTGTTTTTT. Translation gives CSARAGGGTGELFF.

This clonotype was counted at least ten times. The J gene is TRBJ2-7, the V gene TRBV6-1, with 9 positions matching TRBD1. Trimming took 6 bases from V and 2 from J; bases not matched to a gene: 5. The germline CDR1 and CDR2 sequences are MNHNS and SASEGT. This CDR3 comprises 14 residues. CDR3: CASRTGDRAYEQYF. The CDR3 DNA sequence: TGTGCCAGCAGGACTGGGGACAGGGCCTACGAGCAGTACTTC.

To note about this clonotype: Sequence at one end of the junction differs from germline and may be a read error. The genes are TRBV7-3 and TRBJ2-3, with 7 bases that match TRBD2. CDR1 is SGHTA and CDR2 is FQGTGA in the germline V gene. The CDR3 is 16 residues long. The CDR3 region is CVSSSMGGASTDTQYF. The CDR3 DNA reads TGTGTCAGCAGCTCGATGGGAGGGGCGAGCACAGATACGCAGTATTTT. The variable domain in full, with the rest retrieved from reference TRBV7-3 and TRBJ2-3, is GAGVSQTPSNKVTEKGKYVELRCDPISGHTALYWYRQSLGQGPEFLIYFQGTGAADDSGLPNDRFFAVRPEGSVSTLKIQRTERGDSAVYLCVSSSMGGASTDTQYFGPGTRLTVL.

The V call is TRBV4-1, the J call TRBJ1-2; D gene unclear. The germline V gene has CDR1 MGHRA and CDR2 YSYEKL. The ends were cut back, 0 bases at V and 4 bases at J, with 6 bases in the middle. The CDR3 spans 13 residues. CDR3 region: CASSQDTLYGYTF. CDR3 coding DNA: TGCGCCAGCAGCCAAGACACTCTCTATGGCTACACCTTC.

The V call is TRBV6-1, the J call TRBJ1-5, with TRBD1 identical over 10 bases. The CDR3 is 14 amino acids. The germline V gene encodes CDR1 MNHNS and CDR2 SASEGT. Trimming at V came to 8 bases and at J to 7 bases, leaving 8 bases not matched to a gene. The CDR3 nucleotides read TGTGCCAGCGTGGTGCGGGACAGGGGCCAGCCCCAGCATTTT. Protein product: CASVVRDRGQPQHF.

This clonotype was seen repeatedly, ten times or more. The chain is built from TRBV18 and TRBJ2-6; D not certain. Germline CDR1 and CDR2: KGHSH and LQKENI. V was clipped by 4 bases and J by 2 bases, with 12 bases between them. The CDR3 has 16 residues. This chain's CDR3 is CASSLYRVAGANVLTF. Written as DNA, the CDR3 is TGTGCCAGCTCACTTTACAGAGTTGCTGGGGCCAACGTCCTGACTTTC.

This clonotype was counted at least ten times. V is TRBV19 and J is TRBJ1-2; D is possibly TRBD1 (6 bases). Trimming took 8 bases from V and 4 from J, leaving 17 bases between them. The germline V gene encodes CDR1 LNHDA and CDR2 SQIVND (reference sequence). This CDR3 has 14 residues. In DNA, the CDR3 is TGTGCCAGTCGTCCAGGGGTGGTGGGCTATGGCTACACCTTC. Encoded protein: CASRPGVVGYGYTF.

About this clonotype: Since a much larger clone is just one base distant, this may be a read error. V is TRBV27 and J is TRBJ1-1, with TRBD1 matching over 7 bases. V lost 5 bases to trimming and J lost 1 base; unmatched junction nucleotides: 4. The CDR3 contains 14 residues. The germline CDR1 and CDR2 sequences are MNHEY and SMNVEV (reference sequence). CDR3 nucleotide sequence: TGTGCCAGCAGTACAGGGGTCGGGAACACTGAAGCTTTCTTT. Amino acid sequence: CASSTGVGNTEAFF.

This clonotype has more than one count but fewer than ten. The DNA for the CDR3 is TGCGCCAGCAGCTTGCAGGGGGCGGTTGAATACGAGCAGTACTTC. Protein: CASSLQGAVEYEQYF. The rearrangement joins TRBV5-1 to TRBJ2-7, with 8 bases matching TRBD1. The CDR3 consists of 15 residues. The germline V gene encodes CDR1 SGHRS and CDR2 YFSETQ. Unmatched junction bases numbered 7, after V lost 1 base and J lost 4 bases.

There are many counts of this clonotype. J is TRBJ2-1 and V is TRBV7-8; maybe TRBD1 (6 bases). Trimming took off 6 bases at V and 2 bases at J, with 11 bases between the two ends. The CDR3 totals 14 residues. Germline CDR1 is SGHVS and CDR2 is FQNEAQ. The CDR3 loop reads CASRGTNTYNEQFF. CDR3 in DNA: TGTGCCAGCAGGGGGACAAACACCTACAATGAGCAGTTCTTC. The full variable domain, completed using reference TRBV7-8 and TRBJ2-1, is GAGVSQSPRYKVAKRGQDVALRCDPISGHVSLFWYQQALGQGPEFLTYFQNEAQLDKSGLPSDRFFAERPEGSVSTLKIQRTQQEDSAVYLCASRGTNTYNEQFFGPGTRLTVL.

This clonotype was seen ten or more times. This rearrangement joins TRBV20-1 to TRBJ1-2, with D possibly TRBD1 on 5 matching bases. The length of the CDR3 is 13 residues. Germline CDR1 is DFQATT and CDR2 is SNEGSKA (reference sequence). The ends were cut back, 6 bases at V and 0 bases at J, with 11 bases in the middle. CDR3 in amino acids: CSAGTQANYGYTF. The CDR3, as DNA: TGCAGTGCAGGGACGCAAGCTAACTATGGCTACACCTTC.

The chain couples TRBV6-2 or TRBV6-3 to TRBJ1-1; TRBD1 matches at 7 bases. The germline gives CDR1 MNHEY, CDR2 SVGEGT. V trimming: 2 bases; J trimming: 4 bases; junction bases outside the gene matches: 10. The CDR3 runs to 16 residues. The CDR3 loop is CASSYPLIRQGTEAFF. The CDR3 nucleotides read TGTGCCAGCAGTTACCCTTTGATAAGACAGGGCACTGAAGCTTTCTTT.

This chain links TRBV20-1 with TRBJ2-1; possibly TRBD2 for D (5 bases). The germline CDR1 and CDR2 sequences are DFQATT and SNEGSKA (reference sequence). The CDR3 is made up of 14 amino acids. Trimming removed 5 bases at V and 4 bases at J, with 15 bases between. The CDR3, as DNA: TGCAGTGCTCCTCCTCCTAGCAGTTACAATGAGCAGTTCTTC. Protein product: CSAPPPSSYNEQFF.

This clonotype was observed many times. The chain employs TRBV24-1 and TRBJ2-1, with D unresolved. The CDR3 is made up of 16 amino acids. V dropped 4 bases and J dropped 0 bases, with 12 bases sitting between them. CDR1 is KGHDR, CDR2 SFDVKD, per germline. In DNA form, the CDR3 reads TGTGCCACCAGTGAATTGGCGGTCAGCTCCTACAATGAGCAGTTCTTC. Protein sequence: CATSELAVSSYNEQFF.

There are many counts of this clonotype. The V and J genes are TRBV5-1 and TRBJ2-7; 7 bases line up with TRBD1. This CDR3 has 14 residues. Germline-derived CDR1 and CDR2 are SGHRS and YFSETQ. J gave up 5 bases and V 3 bases, and 8 bases lay outside the gene matches. CDR3 region: CASSSGQVQHEQYF. DNA of the CDR3: TGCGCCAGCAGCTCTGGACAGGTCCAGCACGAGCAGTACTTC.

This clonotype was detected ten times or more. The V and J genes are TRBV7-9 and TRBJ2-7; D gene unclear. Between the trimmed V and J ends, which lost 0 bases and 6 bases, there was a span of 12 bases. The germline V gene encodes CDR1 SEHNR and CDR2 FQNEAQ (reference sequence). The CDR3 extends over 14 amino acids. This CDR3 reads CASSLAQAPREQYF. In DNA form, the CDR3 reads TGTGCCAGCAGCTTAGCCCAGGCCCCCCGCGAGCAGTACTTC.

The table lists this clonotype with many counts. The V call is TRBV6-2 or TRBV6-3, the J call TRBJ1-1; TRBD1 agrees at 7 bases. The CDR3 has 14 amino acids. Germline assignment: CDR1 MNHEY and CDR2 SVGEGT. The trim removed 6 bases at V and 0 bases at J, leaving 4 bases unmatched. Written as DNA, the CDR3 is TGTGCCAGCAGATACAGGGGCATGAACACTGAAGCTTTCTTT. It yields the protein CASRYRGMNTEAFF.

Details on this clonotype: A read error may explain this, as a much larger clone is one base away. V and J are TRBV14 and TRBJ1-6; D possibly corresponds to TRBD1 (5 bases). V was shortened by 1 base and J by 7 bases, with 17 bases between the two germline ends. CDR1 is SGHDN and CDR2 is FVKESK in the germline V gene. The CDR3 spans 17 residues. The CDR3 here is CASSQGTRGGRNSPLHF. The CDR3 nucleotides read TGTGCCAGCAGCCAAGGAACGAGGGGCGGGCGAAATTCACCCCTCCACTTT.